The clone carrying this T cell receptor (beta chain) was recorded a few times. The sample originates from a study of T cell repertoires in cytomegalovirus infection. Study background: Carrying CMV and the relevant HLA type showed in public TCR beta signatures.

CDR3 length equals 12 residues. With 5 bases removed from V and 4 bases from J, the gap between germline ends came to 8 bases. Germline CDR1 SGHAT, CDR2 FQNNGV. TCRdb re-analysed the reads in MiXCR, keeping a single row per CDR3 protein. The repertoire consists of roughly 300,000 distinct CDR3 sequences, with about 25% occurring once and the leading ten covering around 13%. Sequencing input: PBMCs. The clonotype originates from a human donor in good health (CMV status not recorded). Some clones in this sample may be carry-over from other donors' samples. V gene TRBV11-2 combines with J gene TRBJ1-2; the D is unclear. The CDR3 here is CASSVGSYGYTF. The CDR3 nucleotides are TGTGCCAGCAGCGTTGGGTCCTATGGCTACACCTTC.